What follows are 21 T cell receptor beta chains derived from one specimen sequenced in a study of cytomegalovirus exposure and HLA in healthy donors. With 60 Vbeta and 13 Jbeta primers, the PCR was carried out. Clones were read by immunoSEQ multiplex PCR, and TCRdb kept only the in-frame ones, dropping some. The table includes roughly 150,000 clones, roughly three quarters detected once. Sequenced input: PBMCs. The receptors here all came from a man aged 40-49 years in good health and CMV-seronegative.

The chain couples TRBV11-3 to TRBJ2-7; D is undetermined. The CDR3 sequence is 13 residues long. Per the germline V gene, CDR1 is SGHNT and CDR2 is YENEEA. Trimming cost V 5 bases and J 7 bases, with 15 bases left between them. The CDR3 bases are TGTGCCAGCAGCCGAGGCCCCGATTGGGAGCAGTACTTC. Translated: CASSRGPDWEQYF.

This clone has more than one count but fewer than ten. The V call is TRBV6-6, the J call TRBJ2-4; 8 nucleotides agree with TRBD1. Germline loops: CDR1 MNHNY, CDR2 SVGAGI (reference sequence). The CDR3 sequence is 15 residues long. The trim removed 5 bases at V and 9 bases at J, leaving 12 bases unmatched. The CDR3: CASSPGQGGIRIQYF. CDR3 sequence (DNA): TGTGCCAGCAGTCCCGGACAGGGAGGAATCCGCATTCAGTACTTC.

V is TRBV5-1 and J is TRBJ2-3; tentative D call: TRBD2 (5 bases). Germline assignment: CDR1 SGHRS and CDR2 YFSETQ. V lost 0 bases and J 0 bases, leaving 8 bases between the germline ends. This CDR3 is built from 15 residues. CDR3 loop: CASSLAGDSTDTQYF. In nucleotides, the CDR3 is TGCGCCAGCAGCTTGGCCGGGGATAGCACAGATACGCAGTATTTT.

The V gene is TRBV7-9, the J gene TRBJ2-7, with TRBD1 matching over 8 bases. Germline CDR1 and CDR2: SEHNR and FQNEAQ (reference sequence). The CDR3 runs to 15 residues. V was clipped by 7 bases and J by 7 bases; unmatched bases: 15. The CDR3 here is CASILSGQGSWEQYF. DNA of the CDR3: TGTGCCAGCATCCTCTCCGGACAGGGAAGTTGGGAGCAGTACTTC. Full variable domain (remainder filled in from reference TRBV7-9 and TRBJ2-7): DTGVSQNPRHKITKRGQNVTFRCDPISEHNRLYWYRQTLGQGPEFLTYFQNEAQLEKSRLLSDRFSAERPKGSFSTLEIQRTEQGDSAMYLCASILSGQGSWEQYFGPGTRLTVT.

The chain uses TRBV19 and TRBJ2-7, with D maybe TRBD1 (5 bases). CDR3 length: 13 residues. Germline V gene sequence: CDR1 LNHDA, CDR2 SQIVND (reference sequence). The V end lost 5 bases, the J end lost 3 bases, and 11 bases lay between the germline ends. The CDR3 reads CASSGQGYYEQYF. In nucleotides, the CDR3 is TGTGCCAGTAGTGGGCAGGGCTACTACGAGCAGTACTTC.

The V and J genes are TRBV30 and TRBJ2-7; D gene uncertain. Deletions cut 3 bases from V and 0 bases from J, with 6 bases between. Per the germline V gene, CDR1 is GTSNPN and CDR2 is SVGIG (reference sequence). The CDR3 spans 12 residues. The chain's CDR3 is CAWSRVSYEQYF. CDR3 nucleotide sequence: TGTGCCTGGAGCCGGGTCTCCTACGAGCAGTACTTC.

The V gene is TRBV28, the J gene TRBJ2-6; 8 bases match TRBD1. This CDR3 is built from 15 residues. Looked up from germline, CDR1 is MDHEN and CDR2 is SYDVKM. Trimming at V came to 6 bases and at J to 2 bases, leaving 3 bases not matched to a gene. The CDR3 region has the DNA TGTGCCAGCAGACCACAGGGGGCTGGGGCCAACGTCCTGACTTTC. It codes for CASRPQGAGANVLTF.

This chain joins TRBV18 and TRBJ2-5, with D perhaps matching TRBD2 (5 bases). With 2 bases removed from V and 2 bases from J, the gap between germline ends came to 9 bases. The V gene's germline CDR1 is KGHSH and CDR2 LQKENI. This CDR3 is built from 14 residues. The CDR3 DNA follows: TGTGCCAGCTCACCAAGGACTTTACAAGAGACCCAGTACTTC. This encodes CASSPRTLQETQYF.

This clone was detected once. CDR3 in amino acids: CASSQEVRRGLAGTTDTQYF. Written as DNA, the CDR3 is TGCGCCAGCAGCCAAGAAGTTCGGCGGGGGCTAGCGGGGACTACAGATACGCAGTATTTT. The gene calls are TRBV4-1 and TRBJ2-3; TRBD2 matches at 9 bases. The CDR3 has 20 residues. V was pared by 0 bases and J by 3 bases, with 16 bases of the junction left unmatched. Germline CDR1 MGHRA, CDR2 YSYEKL.

This rearrangement joins TRBV5-1 to TRBJ1-5; no clear D gene. The CDR3 extends over 15 amino acids. Per germline, CDR1 SGHRS and CDR2 YFSETQ. The V gene lost 4 bases and the J gene lost 4 bases, with 15 bases spanning the gap. The CDR3 bases are TGCGCCAGCAGCCCCGCCGGAGGGAGGAATCAGCCCCAGCATTTT. It translates to CASSPAGGRNQPQHF.

The chain has TRBV4-1 and TRBJ2-3; D might be TRBD2 (5 bases). With 3 bases removed from V and 6 bases from J, the gap between germline ends came to 10 bases. This CDR3 region has 13 residues. CDR1 and CDR2 (germline): MGHRA, YSYEKL. The CDR3 DNA is TGCGCCAGCAGCCAGAGGACTGAGGATACGCAGTATTTT. Translation gives CASSQRTEDTQYF.

This chain joins TRBV6-6 and TRBJ2-2, with D tentatively TRBD2 (6 bases). Per germline, CDR1 MNHNY and CDR2 SVGAGI (reference sequence). This CDR3 has 16 amino acids. Trimming stripped 2 bases from V and 3 bases from J, with 13 bases between. The CDR3 loop reads CASSYRKEGYTGELFF. The CDR3 DNA reads TGTGCCAGCAGTTACCGGAAGGAGGGGTACACCGGGGAGCTGTTTTTT.

CDR3 nucleotides: TGTGCCAGCAGCCCGTTCGATCCCTGGAGGGGGCAGTTCTTC. Protein product: CASSPFDPWRGQFF. V gene TRBV7-2 combines with J gene TRBJ2-1, with TRBD2 as a possible D gene (6 bases). CDR1 and CDR2 from the germline V gene are SGHTA and FQGNSA. This CDR3 comprises 14 residues. V lost 5 bases to trimming and J lost 12 bases, with 20 bases between them.

The CDR3 nucleotides read TGTGCCAGTAGTAGCGGCAGCGCCTATCAGCCCCAGCATTTT. It is translated as CASSSGSAYQPQHF. V gene TRBV19 combines with J gene TRBJ1-5; unclear D gene. Trimming left V 4 bases short and J 5 bases short, with 12 bases between. The length of the CDR3 is 14 residues. CDR1 and CDR2 (germline): LNHDA, SQIVND (reference sequence).

V and J are TRBV28 and TRBJ2-5; weak D call: TRBD1 (6 bases). CDR3 length: 15 amino acids. Germline V gene data show CDR1 as MDHEN and CDR2 as SYDVKM. The V end lost 7 bases, the J end lost 5 bases, and 20 bases lay between the germline ends. This chain's CDR3 is CASNLQGRRLETQYF. The CDR3 DNA reads TGTGCCAGCAACCTTCAGGGGAGAAGGCTGGAGACCCAGTACTTC. Looking up the rest from reference TRBV28 and TRBJ2-5 gives the full variable domain: DVKVTQSSRYLVKRTGEKVFLECVQDMDHENMFWYRQDPGLGLRLIYFSYDVKMKEKGDIPEGYSVSREKKERFSLILESASTNQTSMYLCASNLQGRRLETQYFGPGTRLLVL.

The chain joins TRBV7-9 to TRBJ2-6; D unresolved. The CDR3 is made up of 15 amino acids. Germline lookup yields CDR1 SEHNR and CDR2 FQNEAQ (reference sequence). Trimming took off 6 bases at V and 1 base at J, with 10 bases between the two ends. CDR3 nucleotides: TGTGCCAGCAGATTCCCTCCTTCTGGGGCCAACGTCCTGACTTTC. This gives the protein CASRFPPSGANVLTF.

V is TRBV7-3 and J is TRBJ2-5; 8 bases agree with TRBD2. The trim removed 5 bases at V and 1 base at J, leaving 6 bases unmatched. The CDR3 sequence is 15 residues long. The V gene's germline CDR1 is SGHTA and CDR2 FQGTGA. DNA for the CDR3: TGTGCCAGCAGCAACGGGGGGGGCGGCCAAGAGACCCAGTACTTC. Its translation is CASSNGGGGQETQYF.

This chain connects TRBV6-1 to TRBJ2-7; possible D gene TRBD2, 5 bases. V lost 3 bases, J lost 3 bases, and 12 bases lay in between. The CDR3 runs 14 residues. Germline-derived CDR1 and CDR2 are MNHNS and SASEGT. The CDR3 region is CASSDGERVYEQYF. CDR3 DNA: TGTGCCAGCAGTGATGGGGAGAGAGTCTACGAGCAGTACTTC.

The chain couples TRBV19 to TRBJ1-1; TRBD1 matches at 8 bases. V shed 6 bases, J shed 1 base, and the junction held 4 bases outside the gene matches. Per germline, CDR1 LNHDA and CDR2 SQIVND (reference sequence). The CDR3 extends over 14 amino acids. The CDR3 DNA is TGTGCCAGTAGCGACAGGGGACGGAACACTGAAGCTTTCTTT. The encoded protein is CASSDRGRNTEAFF. The full variable domain, in which reference TRBV19 and TRBJ1-1 provide the parts outside the CDR3, is DGGITQSPKYLFRKEGQNVTLSCEQNLNHDAMYWYRQDPGQGLRLIYYSQIVNDFQKGDIAEGYSVSREKKESFPLTVTSAQKNPTAFYLCASSDRGRNTEAFFGQGTRLTVV.

The rearrangement links TRBV4-3 to TRBJ1-1, with a weak D call TRBD1 (5 bases). V was pared by 0 bases and J by 4 bases, with 21 bases between. The germline V gene encodes CDR1 LGHNA and CDR2 YSLEER. This CDR3 region has 18 residues. The CDR3 DNA reads TGCGCCAGCAGCCAAGACACCATATCGACAGTTAGGCGCACTGAAGCTTTCTTT. Protein: CASSQDTISTVRRTEAFF.

V and J are TRBV30 and TRBJ2-7, with 10 bases that match TRBD1. This CDR3 spans 14 amino acids. Trimming took 4 bases from V and 3 from J; bases not matched to a gene: 6. Germline-derived CDR1 and CDR2 are GTSNPN and SVGIG (reference sequence). Written as DNA, the CDR3 is TGTGCCTGGAACCACAGGGACAGGGGCTACGAGCAGTACTTC. Translation: CAWNHRDRGYEQYF.